These 20 T cell receptor beta chains were sequenced from one sample in a study of blood T cell repertoires in COVID-19. The protocol was immunoSEQ multiplex PCR, while the TCRdb copy is restricted to in-frame clones and leaves out a portion. The sample has under 60,000 clones; around four fifths are singletons. Sequences were obtained from peripheral blood. Receptor source: a human donor in a cohort sampled during active COVID-19.

CDR3: CASSGTLERITDTQYF. In DNA, the CDR3 is TGTGCCAGCAGCGGTACGCTTGAGCGGATCACAGATACGCAGTATTTT. The rearrangement uses TRBV9 and TRBJ2-3; the D gene is possibly TRBD2 (5 bases). The CDR3 spans 16 residues. The V end was cut by 3 bases, the J end by 2 bases, with 16 bases between. Germline CDR1 is SGDLS and CDR2 is YYNGEE.

V usage is TRBV7-3 and J usage is TRBJ2-5; D unresolved. The V gene's germline CDR1 is SGHTA and CDR2 FQGTGA. The CDR3 runs 13 residues. Between the trimmed V and J ends, which lost 2 bases and 0 bases, there was a span of 4 bases. The CDR3: CASSLSYQETQYF. The CDR3 DNA is TGTGCCAGCAGCTTATCGTACCAAGAGACCCAGTACTTC.

The chain carries TRBV3-1 (or the pseudogene TRBV3-2) and TRBJ2-7, with a possible D match to TRBD2 (5 bases). CDR1 is LGHDT and CDR2 is YNNKEL in the germline V gene (reference sequence). The germline V and J ends were trimmed by 5 bases and 1 base, with 12 bases remaining between them. CDR3 length: 14 amino acids. CDR3 protein: CASSASRTSYEQYF. The CDR3 DNA is TGTGCCAGCAGCGCTAGCCGTACTTCCTACGAGCAGTACTTC.

This chain connects TRBV7-8 to TRBJ2-7, with unresolved D. The CDR3 is 14 amino acids. Between the trimmed V and J ends, which lost 3 bases and 1 base, there was a span of 10 bases. Germline CDR1 reads SGHVS; CDR2 reads FQNEAQ. The CDR3 spells CASSLRPLSYEQYF. In DNA form, the CDR3 reads TGTGCCAGCAGCTTGCGTCCGCTTTCCTACGAGCAGTACTTC. The full variable domain, rest sourced from reference TRBV7-8 and TRBJ2-7, is GAGVSQSPRYKVAKRGQDVALRCDPISGHVSLFWYQQALGQGPEFLTYFQNEAQLDKSGLPSDRFFAERPEGSVSTLKIQRTQQEDSAVYLCASSLRPLSYEQYFGPGTRLTVT.

The chain links TRBV5-1 to TRBJ1-2, with TRBD1 identical over 10 bases. Trimming cost V 6 bases and J 4 bases; bases outside gene matches: 6. The CDR3 totals 14 residues. Germline V gene lookup returns CDR1 SGHRS and CDR2 YFSETQ. CDR3 sequence reads: CASTETGGVYGYTF. The CDR3 coding sequence is TGCGCCAGCACCGAGACAGGGGGCGTCTATGGCTACACCTTC.

This chain connects TRBV24-1 to TRBJ1-2; 8 bases align to TRBD1. V shed 9 bases and J 8 bases; nucleotides not matched to a gene: 7. CDR3 length: 12 residues. CDR1 is KGHDR and CDR2 is SFDVKD in the germline V gene. The CDR3, as DNA: TGTGCCACCCCAGGACAGGGTGGCGGCTACACCTTC. Translating it yields CATPGQGGGYTF.

This clone came up a few times. CDR3: CASSPGSYEQFF. In DNA form, the CDR3 reads TGTGCCAGCTCACCGGGCAGTTATGAGCAGTTCTTC. This sequence joins TRBV18 and TRBJ2-1, with D uncertain. Trimming took 3 bases from V and 8 from J, leaving 8 bases between them. The CDR3 has 12 residues. Germline V gives CDR1 KGHSH, CDR2 LQKENI.

V and J are TRBV11-2 and TRBJ2-2, with 7 bases identical to TRBD1. Germline CDR1 and CDR2: SGHAT and FQNNGV. This CDR3 spans 16 amino acids. The V and J ends lost 1 base and 6 bases, in that order; junction bases with no gene match: 8. CDR3 coding DNA: TGTGCCAGCAGCTTAGTTTATGACAGGGCGTCCGGGGAGCTGTTTTTT. It codes for CASSLVYDRASGELFF.

This clone appeared a single time. This chain uses TRBV10-3 with TRBJ2-2, with D perhaps TRBD1 (5 bases). Between the trimmed V and J ends, which lost 2 bases and 4 bases, there was a span of 11 bases. The CDR3 spans 15 residues. Germline values: CDR1 ENHRY, CDR2 SYGVKD. The CDR3 DNA reads TGTGCCATCAGTGAGAGAAAAGGGGCCACCGGGGAGCTGTTTTTT. Translated: CAISERKGATGELFF.

The sample holds one count of this clone. The chain carries TRBV20-1 and TRBJ1-2; D unclear. The CDR3 totals 14 residues. V shed 6 bases and J shed 1 base, with 15 bases lying between them. Germline V gene data show CDR1 as DFQATT and CDR2 as SNEGSKA (reference sequence). CDR3: CSASMSEGNYGYTF. CDR3 nucleotide sequence: TGCAGTGCGAGTATGTCGGAGGGTAACTATGGCTACACCTTC.

In this sample, this clone turned up once. The chain recombines TRBV7-8 with TRBJ2-1; 10 bases fit TRBD2. The trim removed 4 bases at V and 6 bases at J, leaving 9 bases unmatched. Germline V gene data show CDR1 as SGHVS and CDR2 as FQNEAQ. The CDR3 sequence is 16 residues long. In DNA form, the CDR3 reads TGTGCCAGCAGCTCAGCGGGGGGGAGGCTTTTCAATGAGCAGTTCTTC. Translating it yields CASSSAGGRLFNEQFF.

The V and J genes are TRBV7-3 and TRBJ2-1; perhaps TRBD1 as D (5 bases). V lost 5 bases, J lost 7 bases, and 15 bases lay in between. CDR1 is SGHTA and CDR2 is FQGTGA in the germline V gene. The CDR3 is 14 amino acids. The CDR3 region is CASSPGNRVNEQFF. DNA for the CDR3: TGTGCCAGCAGCCCAGGGAACCGGGTGAATGAGCAGTTCTTC. Together with reference TRBV7-3 and TRBJ2-1, the CDR3 gives the full variable domain: GAGVSQTPSNKVTEKGKYVELRCDPISGHTALYWYRQSLGQGPEFLIYFQGTGAADDSGLPNDRFFAVRPEGSVSTLKIQRTERGDSAVYLCASSPGNRVNEQFFGPGTRLTVL.

Only a few counts were recorded for this clone. In DNA, the CDR3 is TGTGCCTGGAGTTCAGGCTTCAATCAGCCCCAGCATTTT. Its translation is CAWSSGFNQPQHF. The rearrangement joins TRBV30 to TRBJ1-5; D gene uncertain. Deletions cut 2 bases from V and 3 bases from J, with 8 bases between. The CDR3 has 13 residues. Per the germline V gene, CDR1 is GTSNPN and CDR2 is SVGIG (reference sequence).

The chain is built from TRBV5-1 and TRBJ2-3; TRBD2 might be the D (5 bases). V gave up 0 bases and J gave up 2 bases, with 10 bases separating them. The CDR3 has 15 residues. Germline V gives CDR1 SGHRS, CDR2 YFSETQ. The CDR3, as DNA: TGCGCCAGCAGCTTGGCCAGCGGACTCACAGATACGCAGTATTTT. It specifies CASSLASGLTDTQYF.

This clone has only a few counts. V usage is TRBV7-8 and J usage is TRBJ2-1; 11 bases are a match to TRBD1. The germline V gene has CDR1 SGHVS and CDR2 FQNEAQ. V shed 4 bases and J 7 bases; nucleotides not matched to a gene: 6. The CDR3 extends over 15 amino acids. CDR3 DNA: TGTGCCAGCAGCTGGGACAGGGGGAATTATAATGAGCAGTTCTTC. Protein product: CASSWDRGNYNEQFF.

The V gene is TRBV18, the J gene TRBJ1-1; 8 bases match TRBD1. The trim removed 6 bases at V and 2 bases at J, leaving 8 bases unmatched. CDR3 length: 15 residues. Germline CDR1 reads KGHSH; CDR2 reads LQKENI. CDR3 residues: CASSEATGVNTEAFF. The CDR3 DNA sequence: TGTGCCAGCTCTGAAGCGACAGGGGTCAACACTGAAGCTTTCTTT.

V usage is TRBV18 and J usage is TRBJ1-2; D is possibly TRBD1 (5 bases). This CDR3 has 15 amino acids. Germline CDR1 KGHSH, CDR2 LQKENI. V lost 3 bases and J lost 7, with 18 bases in between. For the CDR3, the DNA is TGTGCCAGCTCACCCCCCTCGCAAGGGGTTGGTGGCTACACCTTC. This encodes CASSPPSQGVGGYTF.

J is TRBJ2-7 and V is TRBV6-1; tentative D call: TRBD2 (7 bases). The CDR3 has 17 residues. From germline, CDR1 is MNHNS and CDR2 SASEGT. V lost 1 base, J lost 0 bases, and 16 bases lay in between. The CDR3 coding sequence is TGTGCCAGCAGTGAAGTATCTGGAGGGGGGGCCTCCTACGAGCAGTACTTC. Translation: CASSEVSGGGASYEQYF.

This clone has only a few counts. The J gene is TRBJ1-2, the V gene TRBV18; TRBD1 is a possible D gene (6 bases). The CDR3 is 13 amino acids. Looked up from germline, CDR1 is KGHSH and CDR2 is LQKENI. V was shortened by 3 bases and J by 8 bases, with 13 bases between the two germline ends. This chain's CDR3 is CASSPRDTWGYTF. CDR3 nucleotides: TGTGCCAGCTCACCCCGGGACACTTGGGGCTACACCTTC.

The chain employs TRBV28 and TRBJ1-5; D possibly corresponds to TRBD1 (5 bases). The CDR3 covers 12 residues. V lost 7 bases and J lost 5, with 9 bases in between. Germline V CDR1 and CDR2: MDHEN, SYDVKM. The CDR3 is CASTSGYQPQHF. CDR3 nucleotides: TGTGCCAGCACCTCAGGGTATCAGCCCCAGCATTTT. Full variable domain (outside the CDR3, taken from reference TRBV28 and TRBJ1-5): DVKVTQSSRYLVKRTGEKVFLECVQDMDHENMFWYRQDPGLGLRLIYFSYDVKMKEKGDIPEGYSVSREKKERFSLILESASTNQTSMYLCASTSGYQPQHFGDGTRLSIL.